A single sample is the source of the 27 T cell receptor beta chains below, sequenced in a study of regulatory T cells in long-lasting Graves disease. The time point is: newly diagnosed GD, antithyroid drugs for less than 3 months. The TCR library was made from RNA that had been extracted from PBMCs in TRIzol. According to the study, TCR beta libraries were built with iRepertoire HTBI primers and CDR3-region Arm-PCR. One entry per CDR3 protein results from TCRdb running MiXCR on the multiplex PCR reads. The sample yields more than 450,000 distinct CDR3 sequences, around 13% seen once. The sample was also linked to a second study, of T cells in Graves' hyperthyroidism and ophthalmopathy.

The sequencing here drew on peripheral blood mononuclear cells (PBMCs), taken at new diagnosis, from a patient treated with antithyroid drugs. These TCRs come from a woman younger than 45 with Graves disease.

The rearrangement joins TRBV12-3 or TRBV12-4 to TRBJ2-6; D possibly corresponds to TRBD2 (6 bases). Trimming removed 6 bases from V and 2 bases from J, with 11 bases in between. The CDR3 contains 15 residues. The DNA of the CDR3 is TGTGCCAGCAGCTACTCGGGGGCTGGGGCCAACGTCCTGACTTTC. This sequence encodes CASSYSGAGANVLTF.

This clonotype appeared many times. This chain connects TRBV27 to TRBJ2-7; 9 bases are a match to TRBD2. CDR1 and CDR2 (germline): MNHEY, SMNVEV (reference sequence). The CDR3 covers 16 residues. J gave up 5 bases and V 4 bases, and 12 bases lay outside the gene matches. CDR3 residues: CASSSPAGGAGNEQYF. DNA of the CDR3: TGTGCCAGCAGTTCCCCAGCGGGAGGTGCCGGGAACGAGCAGTACTTC.

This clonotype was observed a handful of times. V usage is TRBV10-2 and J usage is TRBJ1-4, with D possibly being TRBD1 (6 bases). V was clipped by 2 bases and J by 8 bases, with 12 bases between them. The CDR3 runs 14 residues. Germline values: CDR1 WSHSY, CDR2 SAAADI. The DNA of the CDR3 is TGCGCCAGCAGTGAGGGAGGGGGACCAGAAAAACTGTTTTTT. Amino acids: CASSEGGGPEKLFF.

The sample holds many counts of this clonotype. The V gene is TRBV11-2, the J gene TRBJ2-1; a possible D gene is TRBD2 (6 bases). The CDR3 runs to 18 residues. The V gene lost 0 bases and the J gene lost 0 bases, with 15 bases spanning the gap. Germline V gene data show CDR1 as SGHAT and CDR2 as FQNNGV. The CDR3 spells CASSLDHRAGSSYNEQFF. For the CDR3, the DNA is TGTGCCAGCAGCTTAGATCATAGGGCGGGGAGCTCCTACAATGAGCAGTTCTTC.

In nucleotides, the CDR3 is TGCAGTGCTAGAGTGTGGGACAGTACAGAAGCTTTCTTT. Its protein is CSARVWDSTEAFF. The V gene is TRBV20-1, the J gene TRBJ1-1; 7 positions agree with TRBD1. V shed 1 base and J 8 bases; nucleotides not matched to a gene: 7. This CDR3 region has 13 residues. The V gene's germline CDR1 is DFQATT and CDR2 SNEGSKA (reference sequence).

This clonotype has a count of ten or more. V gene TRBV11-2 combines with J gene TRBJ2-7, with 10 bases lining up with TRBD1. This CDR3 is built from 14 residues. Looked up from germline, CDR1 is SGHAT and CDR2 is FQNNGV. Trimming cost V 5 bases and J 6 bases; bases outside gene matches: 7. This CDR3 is CASSPRRTGGEQYF. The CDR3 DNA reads TGTGCCAGCAGCCCGAGGAGGACAGGGGGCGAGCAGTACTTC.

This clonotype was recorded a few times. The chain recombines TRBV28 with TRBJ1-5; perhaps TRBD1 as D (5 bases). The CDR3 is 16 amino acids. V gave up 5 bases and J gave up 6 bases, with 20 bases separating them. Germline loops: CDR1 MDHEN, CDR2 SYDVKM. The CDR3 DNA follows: TGTGCCAGCAGTCCCCCGGGTAGGGGAGATAGTCAGCCCCAGCATTTT. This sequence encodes CASSPPGRGDSQPQHF. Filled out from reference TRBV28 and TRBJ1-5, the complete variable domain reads DVKVTQSSRYLVKRTGEKVFLECVQDMDHENMFWYRQDPGLGLRLIYFSYDVKMKEKGDIPEGYSVSREKKERFSLILESASTNQTSMYLCASSPPGRGDSQPQHFGDGTRLSIL.

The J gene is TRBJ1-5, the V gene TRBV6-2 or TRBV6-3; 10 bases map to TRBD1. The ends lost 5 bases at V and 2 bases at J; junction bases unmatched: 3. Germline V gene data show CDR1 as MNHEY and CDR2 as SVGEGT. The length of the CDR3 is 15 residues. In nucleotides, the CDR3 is TGTGCCAGCAGTGTTGGGACAGGGGGCAATCAGCCCCAGCATTTT. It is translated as CASSVGTGGNQPQHF.

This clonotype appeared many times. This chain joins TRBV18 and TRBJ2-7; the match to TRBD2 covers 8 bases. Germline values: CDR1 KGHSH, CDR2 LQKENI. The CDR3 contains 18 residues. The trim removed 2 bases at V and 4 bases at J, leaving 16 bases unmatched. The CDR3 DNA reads TGTGCCAGCTCACCAGTCTTCGGAGGCGGGGGGCCGGGGTACGAGCAGTACTTC. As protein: CASSPVFGGGGPGYEQYF. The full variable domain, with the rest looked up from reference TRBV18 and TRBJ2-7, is NAGVMQNPRHLVRRRGQEARLRCSPMKGHSHVYWYRQLPEEGLKFMVYLQKENIIDESGMPKERFSAEFPKEGPSILRIQQVVRGDSAAYFCASSPVFGGGGPGYEQYFGPGTRLTVT.

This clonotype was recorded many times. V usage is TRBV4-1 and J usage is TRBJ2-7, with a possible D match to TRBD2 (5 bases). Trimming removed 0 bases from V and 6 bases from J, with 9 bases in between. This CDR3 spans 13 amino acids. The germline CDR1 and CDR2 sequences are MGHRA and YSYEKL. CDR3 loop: CASSQDRTGEQYF. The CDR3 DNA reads TGCGCCAGCAGCCAAGACCGGACTGGCGAGCAGTACTTC.

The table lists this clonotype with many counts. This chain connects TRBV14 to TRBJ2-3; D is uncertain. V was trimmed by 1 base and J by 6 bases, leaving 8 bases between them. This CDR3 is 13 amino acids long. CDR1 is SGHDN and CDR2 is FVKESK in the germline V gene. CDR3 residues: CASSQGNSDTQYF. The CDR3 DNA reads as TGTGCCAGCAGCCAAGGGAATTCGGATACGCAGTATTTT.

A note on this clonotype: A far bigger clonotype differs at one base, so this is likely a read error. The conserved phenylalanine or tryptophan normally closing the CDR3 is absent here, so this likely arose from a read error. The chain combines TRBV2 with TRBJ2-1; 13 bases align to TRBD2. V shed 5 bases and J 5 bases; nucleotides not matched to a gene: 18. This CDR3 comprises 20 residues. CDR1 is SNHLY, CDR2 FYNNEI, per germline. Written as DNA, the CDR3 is TGTGCCAGCAGTTTGTCTCTTAGGGGACTAGCGGGGACCCTAAACAATGAGCAGTTCCTC. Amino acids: CASSLSLRGLAGTLNNEQFL.

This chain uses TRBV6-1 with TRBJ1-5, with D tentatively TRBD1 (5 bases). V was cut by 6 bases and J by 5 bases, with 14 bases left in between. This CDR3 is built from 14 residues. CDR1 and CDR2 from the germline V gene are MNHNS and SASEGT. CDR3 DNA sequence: TGTGCCAGCAGCAACGGGGGGGGAGATCAGCCCCAGCATTTT. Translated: CASSNGGGDQPQHF.

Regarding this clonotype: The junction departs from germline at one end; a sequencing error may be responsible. For the CDR3, the DNA is TGCAGTGCTAGAGACCCGTTGACGAACGGGGGCCCTTACGAGCAATACTTC. Its translation is CSARDPLTNGGPYEQYF. This chain uses TRBV20-1 with TRBJ2-7, with D perhaps TRBD1 or TRBD2 (6 bases each). Germline lookup yields CDR1 DFQATT and CDR2 SNEGSKA (reference sequence). The CDR3 contains 17 residues.

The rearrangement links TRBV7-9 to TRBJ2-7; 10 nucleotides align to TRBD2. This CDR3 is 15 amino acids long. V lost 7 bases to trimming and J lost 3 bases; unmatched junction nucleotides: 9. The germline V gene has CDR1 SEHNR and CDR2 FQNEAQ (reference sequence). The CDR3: CASKSSGTSDYEQYV. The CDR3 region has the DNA TGTGCCAGCAAATCTTCTGGGACTAGCGACTACGAGCAGTACGTC.

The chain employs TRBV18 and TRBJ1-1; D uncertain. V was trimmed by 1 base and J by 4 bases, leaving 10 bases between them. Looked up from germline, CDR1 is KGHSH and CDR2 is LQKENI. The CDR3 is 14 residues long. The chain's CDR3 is CASSPLWVSTEAFF. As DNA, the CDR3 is TGTGCCAGCTCACCACTTTGGGTGAGCACTGAAGCTTTCTTT.

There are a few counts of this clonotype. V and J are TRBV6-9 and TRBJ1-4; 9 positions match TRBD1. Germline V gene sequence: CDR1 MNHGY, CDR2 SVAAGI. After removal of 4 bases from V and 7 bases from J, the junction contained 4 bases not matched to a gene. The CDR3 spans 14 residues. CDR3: CASSLTGGTEKLFF. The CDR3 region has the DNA TGTGCCAGCAGTTTGACAGGGGGTACTGAAAAACTGTTTTTT.

The CDR3 is CASSLATGRVEAFF. Here the CDR3 DNA reads TGTGCCAGCAGCTTGGCCACAGGAAGAGTTGAAGCTTTCTTT. The J gene is TRBJ1-1, the V gene TRBV5-6; D may be TRBD1 (5 bases). Germline assignment: CDR1 SGHDT and CDR2 YYEEEE. This CDR3 contains 14 residues. Trimming took 0 bases from V and 7 from J, leaving 13 bases between them.

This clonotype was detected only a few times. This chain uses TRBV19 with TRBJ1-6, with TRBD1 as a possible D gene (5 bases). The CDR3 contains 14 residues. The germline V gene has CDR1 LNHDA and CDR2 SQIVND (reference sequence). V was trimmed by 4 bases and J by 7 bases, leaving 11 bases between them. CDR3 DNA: TGTGCCAGTAGTACCACAGGTACCAATTCACCCCTCCACTTT. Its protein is CASSTTGTNSPLHF.

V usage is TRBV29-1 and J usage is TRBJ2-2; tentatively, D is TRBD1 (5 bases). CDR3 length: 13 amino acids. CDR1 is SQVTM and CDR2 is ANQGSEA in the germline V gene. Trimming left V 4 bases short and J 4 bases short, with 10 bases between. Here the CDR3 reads CSVARERTGELFF. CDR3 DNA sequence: TGCAGCGTTGCCAGGGAACGCACCGGGGAGCTGTTTTTT.

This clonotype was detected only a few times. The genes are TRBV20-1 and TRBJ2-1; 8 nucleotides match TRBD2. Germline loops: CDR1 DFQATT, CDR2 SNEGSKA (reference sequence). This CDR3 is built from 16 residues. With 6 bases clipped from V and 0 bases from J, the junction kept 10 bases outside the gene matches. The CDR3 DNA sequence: TGCAGTGCCCCGGGGCGGGAGGCCCGCTCCTACAATGAGCAGTTCTTC. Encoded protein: CSAPGREARSYNEQFF.

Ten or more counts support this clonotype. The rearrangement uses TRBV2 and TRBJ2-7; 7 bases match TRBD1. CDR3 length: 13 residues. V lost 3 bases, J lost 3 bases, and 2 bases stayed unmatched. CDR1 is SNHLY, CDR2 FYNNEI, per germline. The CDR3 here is CASSDPGGYEQYF. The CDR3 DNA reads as TGTGCCAGCAGTGACCCAGGGGGCTACGAGCAGTACTTC.

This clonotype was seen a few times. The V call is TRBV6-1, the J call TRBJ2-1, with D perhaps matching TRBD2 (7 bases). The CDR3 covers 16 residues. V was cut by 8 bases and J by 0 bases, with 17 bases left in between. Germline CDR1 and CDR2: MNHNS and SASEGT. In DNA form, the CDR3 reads TGTGCCAGCGGGGGCACTAGCGCTAGCTCCTACAATGAGCAGTTCTTC. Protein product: CASGGTSASSYNEQFF.

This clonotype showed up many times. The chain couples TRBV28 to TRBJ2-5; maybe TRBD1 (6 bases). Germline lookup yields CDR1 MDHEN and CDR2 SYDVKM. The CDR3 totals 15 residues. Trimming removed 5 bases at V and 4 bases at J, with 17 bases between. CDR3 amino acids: CASSRSGAAGETQYF. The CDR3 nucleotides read TGTGCCAGCAGTCGATCAGGGGCAGCAGGAGAGACCCAGTACTTC.

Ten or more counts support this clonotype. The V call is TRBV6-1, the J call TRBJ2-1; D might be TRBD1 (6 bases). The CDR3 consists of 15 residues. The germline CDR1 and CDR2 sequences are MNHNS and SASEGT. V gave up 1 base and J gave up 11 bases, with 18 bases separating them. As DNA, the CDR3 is TGTGCCAGCAGTGAAGAGGCAGGGGCGACAATGAAGCAGTTCTTC. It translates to CASSEEAGATMKQFF.

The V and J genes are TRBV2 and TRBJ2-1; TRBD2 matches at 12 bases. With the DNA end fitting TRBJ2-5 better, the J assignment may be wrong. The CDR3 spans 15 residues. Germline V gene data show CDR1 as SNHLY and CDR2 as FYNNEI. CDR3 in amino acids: CAGKKTSGSQETQYF. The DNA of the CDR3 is TGTGCCGGCAAGAAGACTAGCGGGAGCCAAGAGACCCAGTACTTC.

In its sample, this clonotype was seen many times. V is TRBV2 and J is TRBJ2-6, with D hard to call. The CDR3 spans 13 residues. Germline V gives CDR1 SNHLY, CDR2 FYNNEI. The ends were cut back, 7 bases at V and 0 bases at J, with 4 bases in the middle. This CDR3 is CASNPSGANVLTF. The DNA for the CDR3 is TGTGCCAGCAACCCCTCTGGGGCCAACGTCCTGACTTTC.